This T cell receptor (beta chain) was documented in a study of beta chain features in type 1 diabetes. Overall study results and limits: The VDJ junctions of type 1 diabetes patients carried fewer insertions and more deletions. When Type 1 diabetes patients were examined, their TCRB CDR3s proved moderately but significantly shorter in all four CD4+ subsets.

The CDR3 loop spans 15 amino acids. With V trimmed by 3 bases and J by 7 bases, 10 bases remained unmatched. CDR1 is SQVTM, CDR2 ANQGSEA, per germline. Points on this clone: Its antigen is undetermined.

Sequenced material consisted of expressed TCRB transcripts (all of the isolated RNA was reverse transcribed). Measured with immunoSEQ multiplex PCR; TCRdb has only the in-frame clones, and not every one. The sample contains 600,000 to 750,000 clones, about an eighth of which appear only once. Sequences were obtained from naive CD4+ T cells from blood. This TCR derives from a man in his thirties or forties with type 1 diabetes. V is TRBV29-1 and J is TRBJ1-2; 11 bases fit TRBD1. The CDR3 is CSVDRVGTGGGGYTF. CDR3 sequence (DNA): TGCAGCGTTGACCGAGTCGGGACAGGGGGAGGTGGCTACACCTTC.